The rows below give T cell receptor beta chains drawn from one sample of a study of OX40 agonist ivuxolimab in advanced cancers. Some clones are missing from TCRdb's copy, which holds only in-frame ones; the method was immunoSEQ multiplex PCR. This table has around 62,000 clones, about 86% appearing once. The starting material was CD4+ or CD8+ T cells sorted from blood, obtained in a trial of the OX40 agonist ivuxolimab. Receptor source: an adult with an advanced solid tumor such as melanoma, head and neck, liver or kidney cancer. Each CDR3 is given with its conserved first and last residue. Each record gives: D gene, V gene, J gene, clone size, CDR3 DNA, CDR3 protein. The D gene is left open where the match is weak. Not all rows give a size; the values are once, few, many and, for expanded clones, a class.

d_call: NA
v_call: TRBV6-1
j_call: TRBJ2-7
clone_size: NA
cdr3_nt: TGTGCCAGCAGTGACCAGACACTTTCCTCCTACGAGCAGTACTTC
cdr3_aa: CASSDQTLSSYEQYF

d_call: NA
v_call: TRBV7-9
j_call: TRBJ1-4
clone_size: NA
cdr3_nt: TGTGCCAGCAGCTTAGCGGGTATAGATGAAAAACTGTTTTTT
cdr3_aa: CASSLAGIDEKLFF

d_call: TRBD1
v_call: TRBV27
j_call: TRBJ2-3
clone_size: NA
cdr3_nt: TGTGCCAGCAGTGGGACAGTACGTAGCACAGATACGCAGTATTTT
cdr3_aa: CASSGTVRSTDTQYF

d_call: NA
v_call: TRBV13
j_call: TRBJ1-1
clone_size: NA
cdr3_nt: TGTGCCAGCAGCTCCCTACGTTGGGACGTAGACCGATCCCTCCCGAACACTGAAGCTTTCTTT
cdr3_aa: CASSSLRWDVDRSLPNTEAFF

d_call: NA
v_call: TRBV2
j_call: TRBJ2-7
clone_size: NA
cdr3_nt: TGTGCCAGCAGGTTTGGATCCGAGCAGTACTTC
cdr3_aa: CASRFGSEQYF

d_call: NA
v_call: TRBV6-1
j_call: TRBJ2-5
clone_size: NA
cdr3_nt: TGTGCCTCCCATATGGGAAACCAAGAGACCCAGTACTTC
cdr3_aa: CASHMGNQETQYF

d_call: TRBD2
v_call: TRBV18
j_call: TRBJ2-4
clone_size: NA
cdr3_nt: TGTGCCAGCTCACCTCCGGGACTAGCGGTACTAGCCAAAAACATTCAGTACTTC
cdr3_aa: CASSPPGLAVLAKNIQYF

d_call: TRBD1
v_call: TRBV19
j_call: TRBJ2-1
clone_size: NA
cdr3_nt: TGTGCCAGTAGTATCGGGACAGGCTACAATGAGCAGTTCTTC
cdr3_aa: CASSIGTGYNEQFF

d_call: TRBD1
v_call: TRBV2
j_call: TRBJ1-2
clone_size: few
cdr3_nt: TGTGCCAGCAGAGATCAGGGGGCGAATGGCTACACCTTC
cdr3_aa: CASRDQGANGYTF

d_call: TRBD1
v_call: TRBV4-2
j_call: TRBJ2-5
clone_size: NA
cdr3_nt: TGTGCCAGCAGCCAAGAGGTCGGGACAGGGGAAAAGACCCAATACTTC
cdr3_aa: CASSQEVGTGEKTQYF

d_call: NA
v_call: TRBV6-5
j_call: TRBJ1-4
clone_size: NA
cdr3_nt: TGTGCCAGCAGCCCTCAGGTTAATGAAAAACTGTTTTTT
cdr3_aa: CASSPQVNEKLFF

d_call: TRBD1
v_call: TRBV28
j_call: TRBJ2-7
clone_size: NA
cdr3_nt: TGTGCCAGCAGAGGGACAGGGGCCTCAGGCTACGAGCAGTACTTC
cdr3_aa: CASRGTGASGYEQYF

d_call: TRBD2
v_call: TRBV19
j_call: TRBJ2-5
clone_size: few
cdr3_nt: TGTGCCAGTAGTACAGCTAGCGGGGGGGCCTTAAAGACCCAGTACTTC
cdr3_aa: CASSTASGGALKTQYF

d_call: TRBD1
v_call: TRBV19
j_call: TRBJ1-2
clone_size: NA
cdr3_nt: TGTGCCAGTGCTGAACAGGGGACAAACTATGGCTACACCTTC
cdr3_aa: CASAEQGTNYGYTF

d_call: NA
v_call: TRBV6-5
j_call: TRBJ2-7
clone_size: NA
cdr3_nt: TGTGCCAGCAGTTACTCGAAGGGTAGCGAGCAGTACTTC
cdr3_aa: CASSYSKGSEQYF

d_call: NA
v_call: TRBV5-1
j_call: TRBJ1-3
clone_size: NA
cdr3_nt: TGCGCCAGCAGCTTAGAGCAGAGCTCTGGAAACACCATATATTTT
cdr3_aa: CASSLEQSSGNTIYF